The entry that follows covers one T cell receptor beta chain sequence. V was trimmed by 3 bases and J by 10 bases, leaving 16 bases between them. The CDR3 is 15 amino acids. 60 Vbeta and 13 Jbeta primers were used in PCR. In the source study's methods: Approximately 11 million shared chains were among the approximately 82 million unique TCR beta chains that a later analysis counted. Clones were read by immunoSEQ multiplex PCR, and TCRdb kept only the in-frame ones, dropping some. Clonal size and the V and J genes are those of that table, whereas D and trimming came from the DNA. This table holds approximately 110,000 clones, 65% to 75% found once. The data belong to a study of cytomegalovirus exposure and HLA in healthy donors.

The sequenced sample was PBMCs. The sequence came from a woman aged 45-65 years in good health and CMV-seropositive. The gene calls are TRBV23-1 and TRBJ1-6, with D possibly being TRBD1 (5 bases). TRBV23-1 belongs to the ORF category, with a function that is uncertain. The CDR3 loop reads CASSHDQPGLSPLHF. The DNA for the CDR3 is TGCGCCAGCAGTCACGACCAACCAGGGTTGTCACCCCTCCACTTT.